This record looks at one TCR beta chain sequence and its context. The data stem from a study of blood T cell repertoires in COVID-19. Study-wide background: Samples representing acute and convalescent COVID-19 were sourced from the United States, Italy and Spain.

Measured with immunoSEQ multiplex PCR; TCRdb has only the in-frame clones, and not every one. The sample carries under 65,000 clones, around four fifths recorded once. The origin of this receptor is a woman aged 50 to 60 with acute COVID-19. Sequenced input: PBMCs or T cells enriched from blood (not recorded which).

CDR3 in amino acids: CASSSDREGEKLFF. The DNA for the CDR3 is TGTGCCAGCAGTTCGGACAGGGAGGGAGAAAAACTGTTTTTT. This chain connects TRBV5-4 to TRBJ1-4, with 8 bases lining up with TRBD1. This CDR3 comprises 14 residues. Germline trimming cut 5 bases from V and 8 bases from J; bases unmatched to any gene: 8. In germline, CDR1 is SGHNT, CDR2 YYREEE (reference sequence). The full variable domain, rest sourced from reference TRBV5-4 and TRBJ1-4, is ETGVTQSPTHLIKTRGQQVTLRCSSQSGHNTVSWYQQALGQGPQFIFQYYREEENGRGNFPPRFSGLQFPNYSSELNVNALELDDSALYLCASSSDREGEKLFFGSGTQLSVL.